This entry is about one T cell receptor beta chain. How the authors handled the data: Estimation of nucleated cell counts was performed using reference gene primer amplification. TCRdb's table, derived via immunoSEQ multiplex PCR, lists solely in-frame clones and lacks some. That table furnishes V, J and clone size, whereas the DNA furnished D and trimming. Of 100,000 or so clones in the sample, roughly nine tenths were seen once. This record belongs to a study of blood T cell repertoires in COVID-19. For the study at large: Sites in the United States, Italy and Spain provided acute and convalescent COVID-19 samples.

Trimming removed 2 bases at V and 2 bases at J, with 9 bases between. The CDR3 runs to 13 residues. The germline V gene encodes CDR1 GTSNPN and CDR2 SVGIG (reference sequence). This receptor was identified in a man between 60 and 75 years old with acute or convalescent COVID-19. The J gene is TRBJ1-1, the V gene TRBV30; the D gene is possibly TRBD1 (5 bases). Sequenced: peripheral blood. The CDR3 nucleotides read TGTGCCTGGAGTAGGCAGGGTAACACTGAAGCTTTCTTT. Translated: CAWSRQGNTEAFF.